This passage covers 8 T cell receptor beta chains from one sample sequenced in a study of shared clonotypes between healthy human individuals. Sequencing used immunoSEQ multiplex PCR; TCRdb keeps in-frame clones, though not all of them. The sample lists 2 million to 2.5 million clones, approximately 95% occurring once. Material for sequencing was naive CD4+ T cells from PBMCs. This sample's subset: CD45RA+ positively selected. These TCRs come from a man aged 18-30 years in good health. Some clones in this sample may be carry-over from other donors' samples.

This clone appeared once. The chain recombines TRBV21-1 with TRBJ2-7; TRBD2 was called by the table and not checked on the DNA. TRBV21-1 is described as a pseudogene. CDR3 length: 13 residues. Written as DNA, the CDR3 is TGTGCCAGCAGCACCGGAGCTGGCTACGAGCAGTACTTC. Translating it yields CASSTGAGYEQYF.

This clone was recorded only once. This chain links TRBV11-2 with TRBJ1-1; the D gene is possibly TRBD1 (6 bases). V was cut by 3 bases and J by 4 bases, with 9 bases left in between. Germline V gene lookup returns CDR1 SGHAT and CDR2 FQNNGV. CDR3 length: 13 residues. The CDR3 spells CASSLDSGTEAFF. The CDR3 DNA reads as TGTGCCAGCAGCTTGGACAGTGGCACTGAAGCTTTCTTT. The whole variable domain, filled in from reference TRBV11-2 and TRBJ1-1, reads EAGVAQSPRYKIIEKRQSVAFWCNPISGHATLYWYQQILGQGPKLLIQFQNNGVVDDSQLPKDRFSAERLKGVDSTLKIQPAKLEDSAVYLCASSLDSGTEAFFGQGTRLTVV.

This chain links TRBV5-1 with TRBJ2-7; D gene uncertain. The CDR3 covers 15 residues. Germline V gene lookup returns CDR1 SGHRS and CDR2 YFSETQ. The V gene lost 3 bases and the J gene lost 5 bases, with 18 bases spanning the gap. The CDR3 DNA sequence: TGCGCCAGCAGCTCGATCCCGACGGTTGGGCACGAGCAGTACTTC. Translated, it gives CASSSIPTVGHEQYF.

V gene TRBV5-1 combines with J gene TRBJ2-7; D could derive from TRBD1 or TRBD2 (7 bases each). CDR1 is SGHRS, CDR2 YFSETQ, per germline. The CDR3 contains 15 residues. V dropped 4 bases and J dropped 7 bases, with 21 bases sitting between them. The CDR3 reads CASSRRQGGVGEQYF. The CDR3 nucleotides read TGCGCCAGCAGCAGAAGACAGGGAGGGGTTGGAGAGCAGTACTTC.

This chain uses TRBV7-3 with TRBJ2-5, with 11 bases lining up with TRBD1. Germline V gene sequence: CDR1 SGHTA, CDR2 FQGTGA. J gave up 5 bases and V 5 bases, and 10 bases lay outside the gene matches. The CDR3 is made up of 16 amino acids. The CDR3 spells CASSLRTGGLSETQYF. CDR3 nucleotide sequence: TGTGCCAGCAGCCTACGGACAGGGGGCTTGTCGGAGACCCAGTACTTC.

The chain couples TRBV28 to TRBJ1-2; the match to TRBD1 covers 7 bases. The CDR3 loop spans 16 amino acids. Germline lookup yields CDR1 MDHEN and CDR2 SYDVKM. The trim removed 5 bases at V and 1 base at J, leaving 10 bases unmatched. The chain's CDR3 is CASSESGTANNYGYTF. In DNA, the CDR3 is TGTGCCAGCAGTGAGTCCGGGACAGCTAATAACTATGGCTACACCTTC.

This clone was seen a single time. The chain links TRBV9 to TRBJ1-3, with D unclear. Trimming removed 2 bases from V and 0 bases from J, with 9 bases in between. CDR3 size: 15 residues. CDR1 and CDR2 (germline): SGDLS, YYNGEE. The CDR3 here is CASSVEDHSGNTIYF. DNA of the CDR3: TGTGCCAGCAGCGTGGAGGACCACTCTGGAAACACCATATATTTT.

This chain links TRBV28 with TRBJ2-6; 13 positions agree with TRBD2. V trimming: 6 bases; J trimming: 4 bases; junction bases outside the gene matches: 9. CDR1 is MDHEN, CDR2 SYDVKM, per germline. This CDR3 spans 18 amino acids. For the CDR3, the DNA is TGTGCCAGCAGAGTACCACTAGCGGGAGGGCCCGGGGCCAACGTCCTGACTTTC. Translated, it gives CASRVPLAGGPGANVLTF.